This passage covers 21 T cell receptor beta chains from one sample sequenced in a study of blood T cell repertoires in COVID-19. Produced via immunoSEQ multiplex PCR; TCRdb's table is partial and in-frame only. The sample holds under 200,000 clones; approximately 90% are singletons and the top ten take almost 5%. The sequenced sample consisted of peripheral blood. Receptors originate from a man aged 18 to 29 with COVID-19, enrolled during active disease.

The chain is built from TRBV4-3 and TRBJ1-6, with D hard to call. Between the trimmed V and J ends, which lost 0 bases and 0 bases, there was a span of 3 bases. CDR1 is LGHNA and CDR2 is YSLEER in the germline V gene. The length of the CDR3 is 15 residues. The CDR3 is CASSQDGSYNSPLHF. CDR3 nucleotides: TGCGCCAGCAGCCAAGACGGCTCCTATAATTCACCCCTCCACTTT.

This clone was counted between two and nine times. The chain has TRBV6-1 and TRBJ1-1; D gene ambiguous. This CDR3 is 15 amino acids long. Germline CDR1 MNHNS, CDR2 SASEGT. V was shortened by 0 bases and J by 6 bases, with 14 bases between the two germline ends. CDR3 region: CASSEARRIYPEAFF. For the CDR3, the DNA is TGTGCCAGCAGTGAAGCGCGGAGGATTTACCCTGAAGCTTTCTTT.

The chain carries TRBV9 and TRBJ2-7; the D gene is possibly TRBD1 (5 bases). The CDR3 contains 15 residues. Germline V gene data show CDR1 as SGDLS and CDR2 as YYNGEE. V was pared by 3 bases and J by 6 bases, with 19 bases between. The CDR3 protein is CASSEGEATVGEQYF. DNA for the CDR3: TGTGCCAGCAGCGAAGGGGAAGCGACAGTAGGCGAGCAGTACTTC.

The chain uses TRBV5-4 and TRBJ1-6; D may be TRBD1 (5 bases). The CDR3 has 15 residues. Deletions cut 0 bases from V and 7 bases from J, with 11 bases between. Germline V CDR1 and CDR2: SGHNT, YYREEE (reference sequence). In DNA form, the CDR3 reads TGTGCCAGCAGCTTGGTGGGCAGGGAAAATTCACCCCTCCACTTT. Its translation: CASSLVGRENSPLHF.

This chain connects TRBV28 to TRBJ2-2, with D maybe TRBD2 (6 bases). The CDR3 has 12 amino acids. Looked up from germline, CDR1 is MDHEN and CDR2 is SYDVKM. Between the trimmed V and J ends, which lost 7 bases and 10 bases, there was a span of 13 bases. CDR3 coding DNA: TGTGCCAGCATCAACGGGGGAGAGGAGCTGTTTTTT. Translation gives CASINGGEELFF.

The V and J genes are TRBV18 and TRBJ2-6; possibly TRBD2 for D (6 bases). The V gene's germline CDR1 is KGHSH and CDR2 LQKENI. The CDR3 totals 19 residues. V lost 0 bases and J lost 2, with 17 bases in between. CDR3 nucleotides: TGTGCCAGCTCACCACCCAAGGTGCGGGGTACGGCTGGGGCCAACGTCCTGACTTTC. Translating it yields CASSPPKVRGTAGANVLTF.

CDR3 DNA sequence: TGCGCCAGCAGCCAAGACAGGGGGAGCGACTACACCTTC. Residues: CASSQDRGSDYTF. This rearrangement joins TRBV4-3 to TRBJ1-2; 7 bases match TRBD1. The CDR3 extends over 13 amino acids. V was pared by 0 bases and J by 10 bases, with 5 bases of the junction left unmatched. In germline, CDR1 is LGHNA, CDR2 YSLEER.

The chain employs TRBV7-9 and TRBJ2-1, with 8 bases matching TRBD2. This CDR3 is built from 16 residues. Unmatched junction bases numbered 8, after V lost 2 bases and J lost 5 bases. Germline assignment: CDR1 SEHNR and CDR2 FQNEAQ (reference sequence). This chain's CDR3 is CASSLRAREDHNEQFF. DNA of the CDR3: TGTGCCAGCAGCTTACGGGCGCGGGAGGACCACAATGAGCAGTTCTTC.

This clone was observed once. The chain employs TRBV5-4 and TRBJ2-2; 7 nucleotides match TRBD1. Germline values: CDR1 SGHNT, CDR2 YYREEE (reference sequence). There are 14 residues in the CDR3. The J segment lost 4 bases and the V segment lost 3 bases, leaving 3 bases of the junction unmatched. The CDR3 coding sequence is TGTGCCAGCAGCTCGGGACAGCCCACCGGGGAGCTGTTTTTT. Translation gives CASSSGQPTGELFF.

The chain carries TRBV6-2 or TRBV6-3 and TRBJ2-1; TRBD1 matches at 8 bases. There are 14 residues in the CDR3. Germline CDR1 reads MNHEY; CDR2 reads SVGEGT. Trimming took 2 bases from V and 7 from J; bases not matched to a gene: 4. The chain's CDR3 is CASSYRTGRNEQFF. For the CDR3, the DNA is TGTGCCAGCAGTTACCGGACAGGGCGGAATGAGCAGTTCTTC.

This chain links TRBV3-1 (or the pseudogene TRBV3-2) with TRBJ1-5, with a possible D match to TRBD1 (5 bases). From germline, CDR1 is LGHDT and CDR2 YNNKEL (reference sequence). This CDR3 is built from 15 residues. V lost 1 base and J lost 4, with 11 bases in between. This chain's CDR3 is CASSQVSGVNQPQHF. In nucleotides, the CDR3 is TGTGCCAGCAGCCAAGTGTCGGGGGTAAATCAGCCCCAGCATTTT.

This clone was seen a handful of times. V is TRBV4-2 and J is TRBJ1-2, with 8 bases identical to TRBD1. CDR3 length: 15 residues. Germline loops: CDR1 LGHNA, CDR2 YNFKEQ. The junction had 6 bases not matched to a gene; V was cut back by 4 bases and J by 2 bases. The chain's CDR3 is CASSPGTGDNYGYTF. CDR3 nucleotide sequence: TGTGCCAGCAGCCCAGGGACAGGCGACAACTATGGCTACACCTTC.

Worth noting for this clone: The junction departs from germline at one end; a sequencing error may be responsible. The gene calls are TRBV7-9 and TRBJ1-4, with 7 bases aligning to TRBD1. This CDR3 contains 14 residues. CDR1 and CDR2 (germline): SEHNR, FQNEAQ (reference sequence). CDR3 amino acids: CASSLGQGGEKLLF. CDR3 nucleotides: TGTGCCAGCAGCTTAGGACAGGGAGGCGAAAAACTGCTTTTT.

The rearrangement links TRBV29-1 to TRBJ2-3; 7 nucleotides agree with TRBD2. CDR3 length: 12 residues. Germline V lookup: CDR1 SQVTM, CDR2 ANQGSEA. J gave up 5 bases and V 4 bases, and 3 bases lay outside the gene matches. The CDR3 bases are TGCAGCGTTGTAGGGAGGGGAGATACGCAGTATTTT. Encoded protein: CSVVGRGDTQYF.

This chain links TRBV19 with TRBJ1-5; a possible D gene is TRBD1 (5 bases). Germline values: CDR1 LNHDA, CDR2 SQIVND (reference sequence). This CDR3 comprises 12 residues. V was cut by 4 bases and J by 13 bases, with 14 bases left in between. CDR3 in DNA: TGTGCCAGTAGTAAAGGAGGAGGGGCTCAGCATTTT. Translating gives CASSKGGGAQHF.

The rearrangement joins TRBV4-3 to TRBJ2-1; TRBD2 matches 9 bases. Trimming took 0 bases from V and 1 from J; bases not matched to a gene: 4. The V gene's germline CDR1 is LGHNA and CDR2 YSLEER. This CDR3 has 17 amino acids. CDR3 loop: CASSQETSGFSYNEQFF. CDR3 coding DNA: TGCGCCAGCAGCCAAGAGACTAGCGGATTTTCCTACAATGAGCAGTTCTTC.

This clone occurred once. The CDR3 region is CASSSLAYLYNEQFF. As DNA, the CDR3 is TGTGCCAGCAGCTCACTAGCCTACCTTTACAATGAGCAGTTCTTC. This chain uses TRBV7-9 with TRBJ2-1, with D perhaps matching TRBD2 (6 bases). CDR1 and CDR2 (germline): SEHNR, FQNEAQ (reference sequence). Trimming stripped 4 bases from V and 4 bases from J, with 14 bases between. This CDR3 contains 15 residues.

The gene calls are TRBV5-4 and TRBJ2-1; no reliable D call. Trimming left V 7 bases short and J 0 bases short, with 11 bases between. This CDR3 is 14 amino acids long. Germline loops: CDR1 SGHNT, CDR2 YYREEE (reference sequence). The DNA for the CDR3 is TGTGCCAGCCGCGGCGGCAGCTCCTACAATGAGCAGTTCTTC. Protein sequence: CASRGGSSYNEQFF.

A single count supports this clone. The gene calls are TRBV27 and TRBJ2-2; D perhaps matches TRBD2 (6 bases). There are 17 residues in the CDR3. V was cut by 2 bases and J by 0 bases, with 13 bases left in between. Germline V gives CDR1 MNHEY, CDR2 SMNVEV (reference sequence). The CDR3 sequence: CASSLVVPGANTGELFF. In DNA form, the CDR3 reads TGTGCCAGCAGTTTAGTGGTTCCGGGAGCGAACACCGGGGAGCTGTTTTTT.

The J gene is TRBJ2-2, the V gene TRBV11-2; TRBD2 agrees at 16 bases. The V and J ends lost 5 bases and 0 bases, in that order; junction bases with no gene match: 6. This CDR3 has 19 amino acids. CDR1 is SGHAT and CDR2 is FQNNGV in the germline V gene. CDR3 sequence: CASSPGTSGRASNTGELFF. CDR3 coding DNA: TGTGCCAGCAGCCCCGGGACTAGCGGGAGGGCCTCGAACACCGGGGAGCTGTTTTTT.

The V and J genes are TRBV4-1 and TRBJ1-5, with 11 bases fitting TRBD1. This CDR3 has 15 residues. With 3 bases clipped from V and 6 bases from J, the junction kept 4 bases outside the gene matches. Germline-derived CDR1 and CDR2 are MGHRA and YSYEKL. The CDR3 spells CASSQGQGVVQPQHF. CDR3 nucleotides: TGCGCCAGCAGCCAGGGACAGGGGGTTGTTCAGCCCCAGCATTTT.